One sample yielded the 27 T cell receptor beta chains listed below, sequenced in a study of T cell repertoires in cytomegalovirus infection. TCRdb used MiXCR to reprocess the reads, holding one entry per CDR3 protein. The sample lists about 400,000 distinct CDR3 sequences, 15% to 20% occurring once. Sequenced input: PBMCs. These receptors originate from a human donor in good health (CMV status not recorded). Some clones in this sample may be carry-over from other donors' samples.

The sample holds many counts of this clonotype. The J gene is TRBJ1-1, the V gene TRBV6-2 or TRBV6-3; 11 positions agree with TRBD1. Trimming cost V 4 bases and J 1 base; bases outside gene matches: 11. CDR3 length: 18 residues. The germline V gene encodes CDR1 MNHEY and CDR2 SVGEGT. This chain's CDR3 is CASSSSSGTGGTNTEAFF. For the CDR3, the DNA is TGTGCCAGCAGTTCTTCTTCCGGGACAGGGGGGACGAACACTGAAGCTTTCTTT.

V usage is TRBV2 and J usage is TRBJ2-7; a weak D match, TRBD1 (6 bases). Trimming stripped 8 bases from V and 2 bases from J, with 13 bases between. CDR1 and CDR2 (germline): SNHLY, FYNNEI. The CDR3 has 13 amino acids. The CDR3 protein is CASGRTAPYEQYF. The CDR3 region has the DNA TGTGCCAGCGGACGGACAGCTCCCTACGAGCAGTACTTC.

The chain combines TRBV11-2 with TRBJ2-2, with TRBD2 identical over 11 bases. After removal of 7 bases from V and 0 bases from J, the junction contained 13 bases not matched to a gene. The CDR3 contains 19 residues. CDR1 and CDR2 from the germline V gene are SGHAT and FQNNGV. The chain's CDR3 is CASTSRLAGQTANTGELFF. CDR3 nucleotides: TGTGCCAGCACTTCAAGACTAGCGGGGCAAACTGCGAACACCGGGGAGCTGTTTTTT.

Notes on this clonotype: This clone may be a read error of a much larger clone one base away. The gene calls are TRBV27 and TRBJ2-7; 8 positions match TRBD1. The V gene's germline CDR1 is MNHEY and CDR2 SMNVEV (reference sequence). The CDR3 length is 15 residues. Here the CDR3 DNA reads TGTACCAGCAGTCCCCTAGGGACAGGCTCCTACGAGCAGTACTTC. Residues: CTSSPLGTGSYEQYF.

This chain joins TRBV18 and TRBJ2-3; D is ambiguous. In germline, CDR1 is KGHSH, CDR2 LQKENI. Trimming removed 0 bases at V and 1 base at J, with 8 bases between. There are 15 residues in the CDR3. The CDR3 loop reads CASSPPTTRTDTQYF. The CDR3 coding sequence is TGTGCCAGCTCACCACCAACCACTCGCACAGATACGCAGTATTTT.

This clonotype was recorded a few times. The chain joins TRBV7-9 to TRBJ2-7; 8 bases align to TRBD2. V shed 5 bases and J 3 bases; nucleotides not matched to a gene: 12. This CDR3 is built from 16 residues. The germline V gene encodes CDR1 SEHNR and CDR2 FQNEAQ (reference sequence). The CDR3 DNA reads TGTGCCAGCAGCCCCCGACGGGGGAGCGGGGGCTACGAGCAGTACTTC. It translates to CASSPRRGSGGYEQYF. Variable domain in full (rest from reference TRBV7-9 and TRBJ2-7): DTGVSQNPRHKITKRGQNVTFRCDPISEHNRLYWYRQTLGQGPEFLTYFQNEAQLEKSRLLSDRFSAERPKGSFSTLEIQRTEQGDSAMYLCASSPRRGSGGYEQYFGPGTRLTVT.

Many counts were recorded for this clonotype. V gene TRBV7-8 combines with J gene TRBJ2-5; D is unclear. The CDR3 loop spans 16 amino acids. CDR1 is SGHVS, CDR2 FQNEAQ, per germline. Trimming removed 2 bases at V and 4 bases at J, with 17 bases between. The CDR3 bases are TGTGCCAGCAGCTTAAACCCCGGGCTACGAGGAGAGACCCAGTACTTC. This sequence encodes CASSLNPGLRGETQYF.

This clonotype was counted at least ten times. The genes are TRBV7-6 and TRBJ1-1; a possible D gene is TRBD1 (5 bases). Trimming shortened V by 5 bases and J by 4 bases, and 20 bases separated the two germline ends. The CDR3 has 16 residues. CDR1 SGHVS and CDR2 FNYEAQ come from the germline V gene. The DNA for the CDR3 is TGTGCCAGCAGCCGACTCGGGGCGTCTACGAGCACTGAAGCTTTCTTT. This encodes CASSRLGASTSTEAFF.

The table lists this clonotype with a few counts. The chain carries TRBV6-2 or TRBV6-3 and TRBJ1-4; D possibly corresponds to TRBD1 (5 bases). V was shortened by 8 bases and J by 5 bases, with 15 bases between the two germline ends. The CDR3 is 14 residues long. Per the germline V gene, CDR1 is MNHEY and CDR2 is SVGEGT. In DNA form, the CDR3 reads TGTGCCAGCGGACGGGACCGGAGAAATGAAAAACTGTTTTTT. Protein sequence: CASGRDRRNEKLFF.

This clonotype was seen many times. The CDR3 spells CASSQAFRARNEQFF. The CDR3 DNA reads TGTGCCAGCAGCCAAGCCTTCCGAGCGAGGAATGAGCAGTTCTTC. V is TRBV14 and J is TRBJ2-1; D not certain. Deletions cut 1 base from V and 7 bases from J, with 14 bases between. The CDR3 has 15 amino acids. Germline V gene lookup returns CDR1 SGHDN and CDR2 FVKESK.

In its sample, this clonotype was seen a few times. The CDR3 DNA is TGCGCCAGCAGCCTCAGGACTAGCGGGGACAATGAGCAGTTCTTC. Its protein product is CASSLRTSGDNEQFF. The chain has TRBV4-3 and TRBJ2-1; TRBD2 matches 12 bases. V lost 4 bases and J lost 5; bases outside the gene matches: 3. The CDR3 totals 15 residues. Germline V gives CDR1 LGHNA, CDR2 YSLEER.

This clonotype was recorded at least ten times. The chain carries TRBV7-9 and TRBJ1-1; D may be TRBD1 (5 bases). CDR3 size: 13 residues. Deletions cut 7 bases from V and 5 bases from J, with 14 bases between. CDR1 and CDR2 from the germline V gene are SEHNR and FQNEAQ (reference sequence). Here the CDR3 DNA reads TGTGCCAGCAACCACGGGGCCAGGACTGAAGCTTTCTTT. Translating it yields CASNHGARTEAFF. Full variable domain (rest looked up from reference TRBV7-9 and TRBJ1-1): DTGVSQNPRHKITKRGQNVTFRCDPISEHNRLYWYRQTLGQGPEFLTYFQNEAQLEKSRLLSDRFSAERPKGSFSTLEIQRTEQGDSAMYLCASNHGARTEAFFGQGTRLTVV.

The J gene is TRBJ2-7, the V gene TRBV4-1; D is possibly TRBD1 (6 bases). The CDR3 sequence is 14 residues long. V lost 4 bases and J lost 5, with 15 bases in between. Germline V lookup: CDR1 MGHRA, CDR2 YSYEKL. This CDR3 reads CASSPGQGYDEQYF. As DNA, the CDR3 is TGCGCCAGCAGCCCCGGCCAGGGGTACGACGAGCAGTACTTC.

Details on this clonotype: Being one base from a much bigger clone, this may be a read error. The rearrangement uses TRBV27 and TRBJ2-6, with D possibly being TRBD2 (6 bases). The CDR3 has 17 residues. Trimming stripped 7 bases from V and 1 base from J, with 17 bases between. CDR1 MNHEY and CDR2 SMNVEV come from the germline V gene (reference sequence). DNA of the CDR3: TGTGCCAGCATGGTTGCGGGATTAAGATCTGGGGCCAACGTCCTGACTTTC. It specifies CASMVAGLRSGANVLTF.

The gene calls are TRBV19 and TRBJ1-2; tentative D call: TRBD1 (5 bases). Trimming shortened V by 5 bases and J by 5 bases, and 24 bases separated the two germline ends. The CDR3 is 17 residues long. Looked up from germline, CDR1 is LNHDA and CDR2 is SQIVND (reference sequence). In DNA, the CDR3 is TGTGCCAGTAGTGCGTCTTGGGGCAAAGAAGTCCGGTATGGCTACACCTTC. As protein: CASSASWGKEVRYGYTF.

The table lists this clonotype with many counts. This rearrangement joins TRBV6-1 to TRBJ2-3, with D hard to call. Per germline, CDR1 MNHNS and CDR2 SASEGT. The CDR3 has 13 amino acids. V lost 5 bases to trimming and J lost 1 base, with 7 bases between them. CDR3 sequence: CASSRLGTDTQYF. The CDR3 nucleotides read TGTGCCAGCAGTCGACTCGGCACAGATACGCAGTATTTT.

The genes are TRBV27 and TRBJ1-4, with a tentative D call TRBD1 (5 bases). The CDR3 loop spans 14 amino acids. Germline V gene data show CDR1 as MNHEY and CDR2 as SMNVEV (reference sequence). Trimming pared 2 bases from V and 5 bases from J, leaving 9 bases between. CDR3 nucleotide sequence: TGTGCCAGCAGTTTACGCAGGGTCAATGAAAAACTGTTTTTT. This gives the protein CASSLRRVNEKLFF.

The sample holds many counts of this clonotype. The chain joins TRBV7-2 to TRBJ2-7; 10 bases align to TRBD1. Trimming at V came to 5 bases and at J to 4 bases, leaving 11 bases not matched to a gene. The CDR3 runs to 16 residues. Per the germline V gene, CDR1 is SGHTA and CDR2 is FQGNSA. CDR3 residues: CASSRTWTGGEYEQYF. CDR3 coding DNA: TGTGCCAGCAGCCGGACCTGGACAGGGGGGGAGTACGAGCAGTACTTC.

The rearrangement uses TRBV6-6 and TRBJ2-3; the D is unclear. This CDR3 region has 14 residues. Trimming removed 0 bases from V and 4 bases from J, with 8 bases in between. Per the germline V gene, CDR1 is MNHNY and CDR2 is SVGAGI (reference sequence). The CDR3 here is CASSYSSPADTQYF. CDR3 DNA: TGTGCCAGCAGTTACTCCTCACCGGCAGATACGCAGTATTTT.

About this clonotype: The CDR3 does not end in the conserved phenylalanine or tryptophan, so this is likely a read error. This sequence joins TRBV10-2 and TRBJ2-1, with 12 bases fitting TRBD2. CDR3 length: 14 amino acids. V gave up 6 bases and J gave up 7 bases; unmatched junction bases: 4. The germline V gene has CDR1 WSHSY and CDR2 SAAADI. The DNA of the CDR3 is TGCGCCAGCAGGGGACTAGCGGGTGGGAATGAGCAGTTCTTA. Residues: CASRGLAGGNEQFL.

This clonotype has ten or more counts. The chain recombines TRBV11-2 with TRBJ1-5; D is uncertain. This CDR3 comprises 15 residues. CDR1 and CDR2 (germline): SGHAT, FQNNGV. Trimming removed 5 bases at V and 3 bases at J, with 14 bases between. The CDR3 region is CASSLDGEVNQPQHF. As DNA, the CDR3 is TGTGCCAGCAGCCTCGACGGAGAAGTCAATCAGCCCCAGCATTTT. The full variable domain, with the rest looked up from reference TRBV11-2 and TRBJ1-5, is EAGVAQSPRYKIIEKRQSVAFWCNPISGHATLYWYQQILGQGPKLLIQFQNNGVVDDSQLPKDRFSAERLKGVDSTLKIQPAKLEDSAVYLCASSLDGEVNQPQHFGDGTRLSIL.

V and J are TRBV5-5 and TRBJ1-2; D not resolved. V was trimmed by 3 bases and J by 1 base, leaving 16 bases between them. CDR1 SGHKS and CDR2 YYEKEE come from the germline V gene (reference sequence). This CDR3 region has 16 residues. As DNA, the CDR3 is TGTGCCAGCAGCTCCAATGCAGTAGCACTTAACTATGGCTACACCTTC. Translated: CASSSNAVALNYGYTF.

The chain employs TRBV10-2 and TRBJ2-7; 7 nucleotides line up with TRBD1. CDR1 is WSHSY and CDR2 is SAAADI in the germline V gene. CDR3 length equals 13 residues. V trimming: 0 bases; J trimming: 12 bases; junction bases outside the gene matches: 8. CDR3 region: CASSESRGGWGYF. In DNA form, the CDR3 reads TGCGCCAGCAGTGAGTCCCGAGGGGGCTGGGGGTACTTC.

The CDR3 here is CSARVSGALFTDTQYF. CDR3 sequence (DNA): TGCAGTGCTAGGGTTAGCGGGGCGCTCTTCACAGATACGCAGTATTTT. The chain links TRBV20-1 to TRBJ2-3, with TRBD2 matching 8 bases. J lost 2 bases, V lost 3 bases, and 10 bases had no gene match. Germline V lookup: CDR1 DFQATT, CDR2 SNEGSKA (reference sequence). The CDR3 spans 16 residues.

This clonotype appeared many times. This chain links TRBV7-2 with TRBJ2-7, with TRBD1 matching over 7 bases. Germline CDR1 is SGHTA and CDR2 is FQGNSA. The CDR3 is 15 amino acids. The V segment lost 1 base and the J segment 0 bases; nucleotides outside the gene matches: 3. The chain's CDR3 is CASSLVGGTSYEQYF. The DNA of the CDR3 is TGTGCCAGCAGCTTAGTAGGGGGCACCTCCTACGAGCAGTACTTC.

This clonotype occurred a few times. The rearrangement links TRBV5-1 to TRBJ1-1; maybe TRBD1 (6 bases). The CDR3 is 14 residues long. Germline V gene data show CDR1 as SGHRS and CDR2 as YFSETQ. Between the trimmed V and J ends, which lost 4 bases and 0 bases, there was a span of 10 bases. CDR3 DNA sequence: TGCGCCAGCAGCCCAGGGACAATGAACACTGAAGCTTTCTTT. The encoded protein is CASSPGTMNTEAFF.

This clonotype was counted a few times. The chain links TRBV6-1 to TRBJ1-2; D not certain. V lost 6 bases, J lost 3 bases, and 14 bases lay in between. Germline CDR1 is MNHNS and CDR2 is SASEGT. CDR3 length equals 14 residues. As DNA, the CDR3 is TGTGCCAGCAGATTCGGCGGAACTGACTATGGCTACACCTTC. Translated: CASRFGGTDYGYTF.